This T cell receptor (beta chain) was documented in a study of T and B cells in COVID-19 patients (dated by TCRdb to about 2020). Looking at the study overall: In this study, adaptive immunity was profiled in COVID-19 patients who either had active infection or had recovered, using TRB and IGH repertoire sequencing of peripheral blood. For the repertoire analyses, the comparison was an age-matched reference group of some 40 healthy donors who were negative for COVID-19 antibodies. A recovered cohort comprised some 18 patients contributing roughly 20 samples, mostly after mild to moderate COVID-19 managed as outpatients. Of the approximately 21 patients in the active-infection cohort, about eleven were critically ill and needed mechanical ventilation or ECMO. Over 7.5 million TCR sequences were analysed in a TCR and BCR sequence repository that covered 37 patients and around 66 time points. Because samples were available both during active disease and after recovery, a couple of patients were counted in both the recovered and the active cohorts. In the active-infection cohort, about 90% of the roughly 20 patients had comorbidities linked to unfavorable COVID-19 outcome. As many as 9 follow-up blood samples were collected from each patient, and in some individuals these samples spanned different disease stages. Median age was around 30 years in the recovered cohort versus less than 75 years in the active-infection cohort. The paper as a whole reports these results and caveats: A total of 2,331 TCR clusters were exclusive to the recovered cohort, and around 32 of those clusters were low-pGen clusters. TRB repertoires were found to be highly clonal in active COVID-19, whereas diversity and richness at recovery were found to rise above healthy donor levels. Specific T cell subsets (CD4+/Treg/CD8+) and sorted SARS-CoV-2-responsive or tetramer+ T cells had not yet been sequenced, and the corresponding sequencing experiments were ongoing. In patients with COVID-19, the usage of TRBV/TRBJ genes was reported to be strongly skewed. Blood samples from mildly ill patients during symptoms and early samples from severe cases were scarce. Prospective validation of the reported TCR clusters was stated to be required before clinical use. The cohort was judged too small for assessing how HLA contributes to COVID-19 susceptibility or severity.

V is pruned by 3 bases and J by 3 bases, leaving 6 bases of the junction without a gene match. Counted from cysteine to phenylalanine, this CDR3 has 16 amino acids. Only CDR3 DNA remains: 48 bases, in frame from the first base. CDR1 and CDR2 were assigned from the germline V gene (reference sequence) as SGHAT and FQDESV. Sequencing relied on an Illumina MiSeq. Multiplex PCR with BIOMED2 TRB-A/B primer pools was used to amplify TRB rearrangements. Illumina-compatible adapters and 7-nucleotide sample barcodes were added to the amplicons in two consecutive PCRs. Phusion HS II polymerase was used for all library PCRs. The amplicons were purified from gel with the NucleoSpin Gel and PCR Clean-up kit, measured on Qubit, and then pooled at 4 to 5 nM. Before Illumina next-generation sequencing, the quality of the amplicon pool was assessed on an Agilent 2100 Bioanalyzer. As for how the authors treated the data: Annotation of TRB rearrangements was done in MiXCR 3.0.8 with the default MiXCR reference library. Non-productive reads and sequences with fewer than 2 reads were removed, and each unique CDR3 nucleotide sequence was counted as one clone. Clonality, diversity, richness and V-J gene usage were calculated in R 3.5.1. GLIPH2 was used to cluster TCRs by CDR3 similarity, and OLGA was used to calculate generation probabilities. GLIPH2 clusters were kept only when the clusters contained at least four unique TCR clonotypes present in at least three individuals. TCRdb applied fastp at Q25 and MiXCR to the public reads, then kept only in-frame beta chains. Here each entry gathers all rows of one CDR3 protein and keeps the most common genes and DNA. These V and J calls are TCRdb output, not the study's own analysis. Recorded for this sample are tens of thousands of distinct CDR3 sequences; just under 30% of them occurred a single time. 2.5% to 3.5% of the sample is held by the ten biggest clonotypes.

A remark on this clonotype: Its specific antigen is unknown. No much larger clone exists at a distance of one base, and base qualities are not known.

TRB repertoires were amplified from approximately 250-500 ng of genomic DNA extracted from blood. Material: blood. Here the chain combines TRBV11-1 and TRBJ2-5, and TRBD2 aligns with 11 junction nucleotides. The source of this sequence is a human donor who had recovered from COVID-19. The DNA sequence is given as TGTGCCAGCAGCTTCCTAGCGGGGGGCCTAGAAGAGACCCAGTACTTC. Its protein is CASSFLAGGLEETQYF.